This TCR beta chain was retrieved from a study of CD8 T cells in ankylosing spondylitis. The authors made TCR beta libraries by quantitative 5'-RACE with molecular barcodes. TCRdb processed the 5' RACE reads anew with MiXCR; each CDR3 protein has one entry. The top ten clones hold about 1% of a sample with about 340,000 distinct CDR3 sequences, about 14% of them seen once. This CDR3 spans 17 amino acids. Germline V gene lookup returns CDR1 ENHRY and CDR2 SYGVKD. Trimming removed 6 bases from V and 0 bases from J, with 18 bases in between. Input material: blood, either unsorted or a sorted T cell fraction (not recorded which). The chain uses TRBV10-3 and TRBJ2-1, with D possibly being TRBD1 (7 bases). This receptor was obtained from a male donor with ankylosing spondylitis or in good health (not recorded which). In DNA, the CDR3 is TGTGCCATCAGGGAGGGTAGGGGGCCGACCTCCTACAATGAGCAGTTCTTC. It encodes CAIREGRGPTSYNEQFF.